One sample yielded the 18 T cell receptor beta chains listed below, sequenced in a study of blood T cell repertoires in COVID-19. Sequencing used immunoSEQ multiplex PCR; TCRdb keeps in-frame clones, though not all of them. The sample carries more than 200,000 clones, under 90% recorded once. The sequencing input was PBMCs or T cells enriched from blood (not recorded which). The source of these receptors is a man aged 35 to 55 who had recovered from COVID-19.

The V gene is TRBV5-5, the J gene TRBJ2-3; 9 bases map to TRBD1. Trimming took 8 bases from V and 0 from J; bases not matched to a gene: 7. The CDR3 runs 15 residues. The germline V gene encodes CDR1 SGHKS and CDR2 YYEKEE (reference sequence). Here the CDR3 reads CARRTGVFSTDTQYF. The CDR3 DNA reads as TGTGCCAGGCGGACAGGGGTATTTAGCACAGATACGCAGTATTTT.

V is TRBV27 and J is TRBJ2-1; 11 bases line up with TRBD2. This CDR3 is 13 amino acids long. From germline, CDR1 is MNHEY and CDR2 SMNVEV (reference sequence). The trim removed 6 bases at V and 15 bases at J, leaving 10 bases unmatched. Written as DNA, the CDR3 is TGTGCCAGCAGGGCACTAGCGGGAGTCCCTGGGTTCTTC. Protein product: CASRALAGVPGFF.

The chain recombines TRBV30 with TRBJ1-5; 8 bases align to TRBD1. Trimming took 1 base from V and 5 from J; bases not matched to a gene: 7. CDR3 length: 15 residues. CDR1 is GTSNPN and CDR2 is SVGIG in the germline V gene (reference sequence). CDR3 DNA sequence: TGTGCCTGGAGTGCCCAAGGACAGGGCGATCAGCCCCAGCATTTT. Its translation: CAWSAQGQGDQPQHF.

The chain employs TRBV29-1 and TRBJ2-2, with TRBD1 identical over 8 bases. CDR3 length: 14 residues. With 7 bases clipped from V and 4 bases from J, the junction kept 8 bases outside the gene matches. The V gene's germline CDR1 is SQVTM and CDR2 ANQGSEA. CDR3 residues: CSGRQGSTTGELFF. The DNA of the CDR3 is TGCAGCGGGAGACAGGGGTCGACCACCGGGGAGCTGTTTTTT.

This clone appeared once. The chain employs TRBV4-2 and TRBJ2-5, with 13 bases identical to TRBD2. Germline trimming cut 0 bases from V and 1 base from J; bases unmatched to any gene: 8. Germline-derived CDR1 and CDR2 are LGHNA and YNFKEQ. The CDR3 totals 19 residues. The CDR3 coding sequence is TGTGCCAGCAGCCAAGAGCAAGGGACTAGCGGGATCCTCCAAGAGACCCAGTACTTC. Its translation is CASSQEQGTSGILQETQYF.

CDR3 sequence: CASSLAVSGTQHF. The CDR3 DNA sequence: TGTGCCAGCAGCTTAGCAGTTTCAGGGACCCAGCATTTT. The V and J genes are TRBV11-2 and TRBJ1-5; D is perhaps TRBD1 (5 bases). Trimming cost V 1 base and J 11 bases, with 12 bases left between them. Germline V gives CDR1 SGHAT, CDR2 FQNNGV. The CDR3 is 13 amino acids.

The chain employs TRBV12-3 or TRBV12-4 and TRBJ2-5; D is perhaps TRBD2 (5 bases). Trimming left V 4 bases short and J 9 bases short, with 15 bases between. The CDR3 contains 13 residues. This chain's CDR3 is CASSSTGLGSQYF. DNA of the CDR3: TGTGCCAGCAGTTCCACCGGACTGGGGTCCCAGTACTTC.

The gene calls are TRBV11-1 and TRBJ2-1, with 11 bases matching TRBD1. The length of the CDR3 is 17 residues. The germline V gene encodes CDR1 SGHAT and CDR2 FQDESV (reference sequence). The junction had 6 bases not matched to a gene; V was cut back by 0 bases and J by 5 bases. CDR3 region: CASSLAPDRGRNNEQFF. The CDR3 nucleotides read TGTGCCAGCAGCTTAGCTCCGGACAGGGGGCGCAACAATGAGCAGTTCTTC.

The rearrangement links TRBV4-3 to TRBJ1-1; possibly TRBD1 for D (6 bases). Per germline, CDR1 LGHNA and CDR2 YSLEER. V was shortened by 1 base and J by 1 base, with 13 bases between the two germline ends. This CDR3 region has 16 residues. The CDR3 protein is CASSQGSGRGNTEAFF. The CDR3 DNA reads TGCGCCAGCAGCCAAGGTTCCGGCAGGGGGAACACTGAAGCTTTCTTT.

The rearrangement links TRBV14 to TRBJ1-4; D unresolved. V dropped 1 base and J dropped 7 bases, with 13 bases sitting between them. The CDR3 runs 15 residues. In germline, CDR1 is SGHDN, CDR2 FVKESK. The CDR3, as DNA: TGTGCCAGCAGCCAAGTAGCCGCCGTTGGTGAAAAACTGTTTTTT. Residues: CASSQVAAVGEKLFF.

There are a few counts of this clone. The chain uses TRBV15 and TRBJ1-3, with D perhaps TRBD1 (6 bases). V lost 1 base to trimming and J lost 2 bases, with 6 bases between them. The CDR3 covers 14 residues. Germline-derived CDR1 and CDR2 are LNHNV and YYDKDF (reference sequence). CDR3: CATSRGTAGNTIYF. The CDR3 DNA sequence: TGTGCCACCAGCAGAGGGACAGCTGGAAACACCATATATTTT.

This chain joins TRBV5-1 and TRBJ2-5; 9 bases agree with TRBD2. In germline, CDR1 is SGHRS, CDR2 YFSETQ. This CDR3 is 17 amino acids long. V shed 3 bases and J 4 bases; nucleotides not matched to a gene: 13. Written as DNA, the CDR3 is TGCGCCAGCAGCTCCCCCCCGGGCGGGGGGGCCTCAGAGACCCAGTACTTC. Amino acid sequence: CASSSPPGGGASETQYF.

Only a few counts were recorded for this clone. The rearrangement joins TRBV30 to TRBJ2-3; TRBD2 matches 8 bases. In germline, CDR1 is GTSNPN, CDR2 SVGIG (reference sequence). The CDR3 has 17 amino acids. V lost 0 bases and J lost 2; bases outside the gene matches: 10. The DNA for the CDR3 is TGTGCCTGGAGTGTACGAGGACTAGCATCTTTCACAGATACGCAGTATTTT. Its protein product is CAWSVRGLASFTDTQYF.

A single count supports this clone. The V gene is TRBV5-1, the J gene TRBJ2-3; TRBD2 agrees at 9 bases. The CDR3 runs to 15 residues. The junction had 6 bases not matched to a gene; V was cut back by 2 bases and J by 5 bases. CDR1 and CDR2 from the germline V gene are SGHRS and YFSETQ. This chain's CDR3 is CASSFGSGSGDTQYF. For the CDR3, the DNA is TGCGCCAGCAGCTTCGGTAGCGGGAGCGGAGATACGCAGTATTTT.

The chain links TRBV15 to TRBJ1-6; D gene uncertain. Germline loops: CDR1 LNHNV, CDR2 YYDKDF (reference sequence). Trimming took off 5 bases at V and 2 bases at J, with 10 bases between the two ends. The CDR3 has 15 residues. The CDR3 sequence: CATSRRGTYNSPLHF. DNA for the CDR3: TGTGCCACCAGCCGGAGAGGGACCTATAATTCACCCCTCCACTTT.

The chain uses TRBV27 and TRBJ2-2; 9 bases map to TRBD1. After removal of 6 bases from V and 2 bases from J, the junction contained 4 bases not matched to a gene. This CDR3 has 15 amino acids. The germline V gene encodes CDR1 MNHEY and CDR2 SMNVEV (reference sequence). The CDR3 sequence: CASSPTGGNTGELFF. CDR3 nucleotide sequence: TGTGCCAGCAGCCCGACAGGGGGAAACACCGGGGAGCTGTTTTTT.

The rearrangement links TRBV18 to TRBJ1-3, with D unresolved. Looked up from germline, CDR1 is KGHSH and CDR2 is LQKENI. The CDR3 is made up of 15 amino acids. Trimming removed 1 base from V and 0 bases from J, with 7 bases in between. For the CDR3, the DNA is TGTGCCAGCTCACCACACCCAGACTCTGGAAACACCATATATTTT. It encodes CASSPHPDSGNTIYF. The complete variable domain, with remaining parts taken from reference TRBV18 and TRBJ1-3, reads NAGVMQNPRHLVRRRGQEARLRCSPMKGHSHVYWYRQLPEEGLKFMVYLQKENIIDESGMPKERFSAEFPKEGPSILRIQQVVRGDSAAYFCASSPHPDSGNTIYFGEGSWLTVV.

With regard to this clone: One junction end does not reproduce the germline sequence, and a read error may be involved. This chain joins TRBV5-6 and TRBJ2-7, with TRBD2 matching 7 bases. Germline CDR1 reads SGHDT; CDR2 reads YYEEEE. CDR3 length: 12 amino acids. Written as DNA, the CDR3 is TGTGTCAGCAGGACTAGTGGTAACGAGCAGTACTTC. This translates into CVSRTSGNEQYF.